This T cell receptor (beta chain) was sequenced during a study of cytomegalovirus exposure and HLA in healthy donors (dated by TCRdb to about 2017). About the study as a whole: An earlier analysis of several hundred of the donors reported around 280 Gb of sequence data and roughly 120 million unique TCR beta sequences obtained from 180 million or so T cells. Approximately 310 gigabases of sequencing data and approximately 85 million unique TCR sequences were included in an early release covering about 700 HLA-typed donors. Of the 300 to 450 genotyped donors, roughly 85% fell in the genetic ancestry cluster associated with self-reported Caucasian donors. The study aimed to test whether signatures of past pathogen exposure could be identified by cataloging public T cell receptors. Using immunosequencing, the study profiled T cell repertoires from about 620 subjects and related those repertoires to cytomegalovirus serostatus. In addition to the first cohort of 666 subjects, a separate validation cohort of 120 different subjects was used. To predict cytomegalovirus infection status, the study combined high-throughput TCR immunosequencing, statistical association of individual TCRs with disease status, and machine learning. In a later analysis, previously published TCR beta repertoires from 666 donors were re-analyzed and high-resolution HLA genotyping was added so that TCR occurrence patterns could be studied. Rather than drawing on any new phenotypic data, the later analysis identified candidate immune exposures from TCR beta sequences and the way those sequences occurred across donors. In an earlier analysis of 500 to 650 of the donors, high-throughput TCR beta sequencing was used to judge whether each TCR beta V gene segment behaved as functional or pseudogenic. Alongside the repertoire data, information on donor age, sex, ethnicity and CMV serostatus was compiled. A later genetic analysis took genome-wide SNP genotypes for 398 of the 666 donors and used that subset as a discovery cohort. Every discovery cohort repertoire had been produced on one sequencing platform. HLA typing covered class I and class II loci at four-digit resolution. Typing coverage varied by locus: about 629-640 donors for A, B, C, DRB1 and DQB1; roughly 510 for DQA1; approximately 570 for DPA1; around 450 for DPB1. About five DR-DQ haplotypes were treated as single units for association and clustering because of strong linkage in the cohort. On average, around 240,000 unique TCR beta nucleotide sequences were sequenced per donor among a few hundred genotyped donors of the cohort, with around 19% of those sequences being non-productive. Study-wide findings and limitations: In both the original and validation cohorts, the classifier was reported to diagnose cytomegalovirus status with high specificity and sensitivity. A later analysis found that TCR association rates varied across HLA loci, with DRB1 alleles showing the most associated TCRs and HLA-C alleles the fewest. At a false discovery rate of 0.05, a later analysis linked approximately 18,000 TCR beta sequences to specific HLA alleles. According to a later analysis, parvovirus B19, influenza, CMV and Epstein-Barr virus appeared linked to several top co-occurrence clusters. An earlier analysis of some 560 of the donors showed that most TCR beta V segments appeared in productive rearrangements either about 87% or about 30% of the time, which broadly matched IMGT annotations. The authors suggested that the approach could potentially be generalized to other disease states and immunological phenotypes. The earlier analysis of 587 of the donors excluded seventeen rarely observed V segments, including chromosome 9 orphons, because counts were too low. In a later analysis, HLA-associated TCR beta chains were found to be more clonally expanded and to have lower generation probabilities than equally common non-associated chains. Strong co-occurrence of HLA alleles, especially DR and DQ, made assigning TCR associations to individual alleles difficult. Some IMGT-functional V segments, including TRBV6-2 and TRBV6-3, could not be distinguished by the 87-base-pair reads and were therefore excluded. An association between a missense DCLRE1C variant and V-gene and J-gene trimming of TCR beta chains was found in a later genetic analysis and replicated in an independent cohort. According to a later analysis, most CMV-associated TCR beta chains appeared to be HLA-restricted, and the HLA associations seemed to be driven largely by CMV exposure. CMV serostatus was the only immune exposure information available for the cohort. Linkage disequilibrium might explain the correlated functional status among segregating V segments, but an unknown experimental factor could not be excluded. A few of the identified cytomegalovirus-associated TCR beta chains were confirmed in vitro to be specific for cytomegalovirus antigens. The presence/absence analyses assumed that sequencing depth was roughly uniform across donors, and that assumption may not be true. The study gave a list of under 200 TCR beta chains associated with cytomegalovirus. Because HLA typing was missing for some donors at each locus, association tests included only the typed subset. Most TCR sequences were observed very rarely across donors, whereas some public TCRs were present in many individuals. A cluster of highly shared sequence variants was judged likely to represent a technical artifact of the sequencing pipeline. Only TCR beta chains were sequenced in this cohort, and the absence of alpha or paired-chain data limited detectable features. A further reported finding was that TCR beta sequences accurately predicted the HLA-A and HLA-B alleles for most subjects in the first cohort. In a later genetic analysis, fewer N-insertions in productive TCRs were reported among donors in an Asian-associated ancestry cluster than the roughly 710-donor mean.

The method was the immunoSEQ multiplex PCR assay. For the multiplex PCR, a mixture combining 60 forward primers for TCR Vbeta segments and 13 reverse primers for TCR Jbeta segments was used. The CDR3 region of rearranged TCR beta genes was amplified from genomic DNA by a multiplex PCR assay. On the Illumina HiSeq System, the amplified TCR beta libraries were sequenced as 87-base-pair reads. On the study's bioinformatics: A later analysis tallied around 82 million unique TCR beta chains across the 666 repertoires, and about 12 million of those chains were shared by two or more donors. Raw reads were error-corrected and collapsed into unique sequences with a nearest-neighbor algorithm that merged closely related sequences to remove PCR and sequencing errors. To assign V, D and J gene segments, CDR3 sequences were aligned to IMGT reference sequences. For a sequence to be retained, at least a six-nucleotide match to both a V gene segment and a J gene segment was required. Rearrangements were called productive when the CDR3 lacked stop codons and stayed in frame with V and J; all others were non-productive. Following IMGT convention, CDR3 was defined as the stretch from the second conserved V-encoded cysteine to the conserved J-encoded phenylalanine. The earlier analysis of about 570 of the donors excluded any sequence lacking an unambiguous match to a single V gene segment. In an earlier analysis of a few hundred of the donors, a V segment was called functional when productive rearrangements were above 56.7%, and segregating when the standard deviation between donors exceeded 5%. A statistical classification framework was built for diagnosing cytomegalovirus status from the catalog of TCR beta chain sequences. In a later analysis, V and J genes were assigned by comparing TCR nucleotide sequences against IMGT/GENE-DB human TR gene sequences. The TCRdist pipeline was used in a later analysis to assign CDR3 sequences and most-parsimonious VDJ recombination scenarios. A later analysis defined each TCR beta chain by its CDR3 amino acid sequence plus V-gene family, and excluded reads lacking a unique V-gene family. To address suspected cross-contamination and a sequencing artifact, a later analysis removed 592 highly shared, low-generation-probability nucleotide sequences. For each public chain, a later analysis derived a clonal expansion index from normalized ranks of inferred template counts within each repertoire. Generation probabilities in a later analysis came from a VDJ recombination model fitted to out-of-frame rearrangements, and those results were checked against IGoR. In a later analysis, TCR-TCR, TCR-HLA and TCR-CMV co-occurrence was scored with hypergeometric tests, and a repertoire-size bias correction was applied to TCR pairs. False discovery rates were estimated in a later analysis by permuting HLA or CMV assignments 20 times. A later analysis grouped co-occurring TCRs with DBSCAN, adding TCRdist sequence similarity when clustering within HLA-allele-positive subsets. Repertoires with fewer than 30,000 or more than 120,000 public chains were left out of co-occurrence clustering, as were a handful of repertoires with anomalous nucleotide sharing. Entries here come from immuneACCESS through TCRdb and include only in-frame sequences with V and J called. Some clones fail to appear in such tables; in the studies checked, an unresolved V gene covers under half of the shortfall, and the cause of the remainder is unknown. From that table come the V and J calls and clone size; the DNA was used to work out D and trimming. The sample table lists 85,000 to 130,000 clones, over 60% of them with a count of one. Roughly 5.4% of the sample lies in the top ten.

The CDR3 covers 13 residues, taking in both the cysteine and the phenylalanine. Just CDR3 DNA is preserved here, 39 bases in frame from base 1. V is clipped by 1 base and J by 4 bases, and the sequence between their germline boundaries is 10 bases long. Via the germline V gene (reference sequence), CDR1 is GTSNPN and CDR2 SVGIG. Points on this clone: Its antigen is still unknown. Qualities for individual bases were not recorded, and no much larger clone is one base off.

The cohort consisted of 600 to 750 healthy bone marrow donors. All cohort members were sampled while nominally healthy, although unrecorded immune exposures were likely present. The donor was CMV seropositive and belonged to the group of over 250 seropositive cohort members. Every donor gave a peripheral blood sample, and the peripheral blood mononuclear cells from that sample were used for TCR beta sequencing. The Qiagen DNeasy Blood Extraction Kit was used to extract genomic DNA from the blood cell samples. This receptor chain uses TRBV30 and TRBJ1-2; a confident D gene designation cannot be given. This sequence was found in a woman aged 18-30 years in good health and CMV-seropositive. Sequences were obtained from PBMCs. The CDR3: CAWSAHDFYGYTF. Here is the DNA: TGTGCCTGGAGTGCACATGACTTCTATGGCTACACCTTC.